Shown below are 25 T cell receptor beta chains from a single sample sequenced in a study of blood T cells in healthy people across ages. Through a sample-barcoded 5' primer and a J-beta primer mix, a second PCR was run for roughly 7 to 11 cycles. MiXCR, run by TCRdb on the 5' RACE reads, gives a single entry per CDR3 protein. The sample yields nearly 1 million distinct CDR3 sequences, roughly 51% seen once. What was sequenced was blood. Receptor source: a woman in her sixties or seventies in good health.

The genes are TRBV29-1 and TRBJ2-7; tentatively, D is TRBD2 (5 bases). The germline gives CDR1 SQVTM, CDR2 ANQGSEA. This CDR3 comprises 15 residues. The V gene lost 5 bases and the J gene lost 6 bases, with 23 bases spanning the gap. As DNA, the CDR3 is TGCAGCGTTTTTATTGGACGCCGGGCGGGTTTCGAGCAGTACTTC. Translated: CSVFIGRRAGFEQYF.

This clonotype was observed a single time. The V call is TRBV28, the J call TRBJ2-1; 11 nucleotides match TRBD1. Germline CDR1 is MDHEN and CDR2 is SYDVKM. J lost 5 bases, V lost 7 bases, and 10 bases had no gene match. The CDR3 sequence is 16 residues long. The DNA for the CDR3 is TGTGCCAGCACCGAGGGGGGGACAGGGGGGCACAATGAGCAGTTCTTC. Its protein product is CASTEGGTGGHNEQFF.

V and J are TRBV27 and TRBJ1-1; D gene ambiguous. Trimming cost V 6 bases and J 2 bases, with 13 bases left between them. The germline CDR1 and CDR2 sequences are MNHEY and SMNVEV (reference sequence). The CDR3 spans 14 residues. The CDR3 sequence is CASSPRGANTEAFF. CDR3 nucleotides: TGTGCCAGCAGCCCAAGAGGCGCCAACACTGAAGCTTTCTTT.

The rearrangement joins TRBV20-1 to TRBJ2-7; TRBD1 might be the D (5 bases). The CDR3 loop spans 12 amino acids. The germline V gene encodes CDR1 DFQATT and CDR2 SNEGSKA (reference sequence). The V end was cut by 1 base, the J end by 7 bases, with 11 bases between. Here the CDR3 DNA reads TGCAGTGCTAGAGCAAATCAGGGAGAGCAGTACTTC. It yields the protein CSARANQGEQYF.

J is TRBJ2-7 and V is TRBV6-6, with D possibly being TRBD1 (6 bases). Trimming shortened V by 7 bases and J by 9 bases, and 19 bases separated the two germline ends. The CDR3 loop spans 13 amino acids. Germline V CDR1 and CDR2: MNHNY, SVGAGI (reference sequence). CDR3 nucleotides: TGTGCCAGCACCGAAGGGCAGGGACAAGGGCAGTACTTC. Its protein product is CASTEGQGQGQYF.

This rearrangement joins TRBV6-6 to TRBJ2-3; D unresolved. Trimming pared 6 bases from V and 5 bases from J, leaving 9 bases between. This CDR3 region has 12 residues. Germline V gene sequence: CDR1 MNHNY, CDR2 SVGAGI (reference sequence). CDR3 in DNA: TGTGCCAGCAGCCCCCTCGAAGATACGCAGTATTTT. This encodes CASSPLEDTQYF.

V and J are TRBV19 and TRBJ2-7, with 11 positions matching TRBD2. The CDR3 totals 16 residues. V lost 8 bases, J lost 7 bases, and 16 bases stayed unmatched. CDR1 and CDR2 (germline): LNHDA, SQIVND (reference sequence). CDR3 amino acids: CASGASGRQGGGEQYF. CDR3 sequence (DNA): TGTGCCAGTGGGGCTAGCGGGAGGCAAGGTGGTGGGGAGCAGTACTTC. The variable domain in full, with the rest retrieved from reference TRBV19 and TRBJ2-7, is DGGITQSPKYLFRKEGQNVTLSCEQNLNHDAMYWYRQDPGQGLRLIYYSQIVNDFQKGDIAEGYSVSREKKESFPLTVTSAQKNPTAFYLCASGASGRQGGGEQYFGPGTRLTVT.

CDR3 DNA sequence: TGTGCCAGCACCAGGGTGAATGATACGCAGTATTTT. The encoded protein is CASTRVNDTQYF. V is TRBV25-1 and J is TRBJ2-3, with a possible D match to TRBD1 (5 bases). V gave up 7 bases and J gave up 6 bases, with 11 bases separating them. The CDR3 covers 12 residues. Germline V CDR1 and CDR2: MGHDK, SYGVNS.

This clonotype showed up just a few times. This chain joins TRBV29-1 and TRBJ1-1; D remains ambiguous. There are 10 residues in the CDR3. Looked up from germline, CDR1 is SQVTM and CDR2 is ANQGSEA. V lost 5 bases and J 4 bases, leaving 5 bases between the germline ends. The CDR3 DNA reads TGCAGCGTTTTTGGCACTGAAGCTTTCTTT. Its protein is CSVFGTEAFF. The full variable domain, its missing parts supplied by reference TRBV29-1 and TRBJ1-1, is SAVISQKPSRDICQRGTSLTIQCQVDSQVTMMFWYRQQPGQSLTLIATANQGSEATYESGFVIDKFPISRPNLTFSTLTVSNMSPEDSSIYLCSVFGTEAFFGQGTRLTVV.

V gene TRBV6-5 combines with J gene TRBJ2-1; 9 nucleotides line up with TRBD1. J lost 5 bases, V lost 5 bases, and 4 bases had no gene match. Germline values: CDR1 MNHEY, CDR2 SVGAGI. This CDR3 region has 14 residues. The CDR3 DNA is TGTGCCAGCAGTAAAGACAGGGGGAACAATGAGCAGTTCTTC. As protein: CASSKDRGNNEQFF.

This sequence joins TRBV5-1 and TRBJ2-7; 8 bases map to TRBD2. Germline CDR1 and CDR2: SGHRS and YFSETQ. CDR3 length: 15 amino acids. The J segment lost 3 bases and the V segment lost 0 bases, leaving 5 bases of the junction unmatched. CDR3 sequence reads: CASSLGTSLFYEQYF. The CDR3 nucleotides read TGCGCCAGCAGCTTGGGGACTAGCCTCTTCTACGAGCAGTACTTC.

The chain carries TRBV5-1 and TRBJ2-5, with a tentative D call TRBD2 (6 bases). There are 15 residues in the CDR3. Germline lookup yields CDR1 SGHRS and CDR2 YFSETQ. V was clipped by 0 bases and J by 2 bases, with 11 bases between them. CDR3 in amino acids: CASSLGPGAQETQYF. CDR3 coding DNA: TGCGCCAGCAGCTTGGGTCCGGGAGCACAAGAGACCCAGTACTTC.

The chain is built from TRBV29-1 and TRBJ2-3; TRBD2 might be the D (5 bases). The CDR3 is made up of 13 amino acids. Germline CDR1 and CDR2: SQVTM and ANQGSEA. The V end lost 3 bases, the J end lost 6 bases, and 13 bases lay between the germline ends. CDR3 nucleotides: TGCAGCGTTGAGGCCACCGGGGTTGATACGCAGTATTTT. Translated: CSVEATGVDTQYF.

The chain is built from TRBV29-1 and TRBJ2-1, with unresolved D. Germline V lookup: CDR1 SQVTM, CDR2 ANQGSEA. This CDR3 has 10 amino acids. Trimming shortened V by 7 bases and J by 6 bases, and 7 bases separated the two germline ends. The CDR3 DNA reads TGCAGCGGGCTGCGCAATGAGCAGTTCTTC. Protein: CSGLRNEQFF.

This clonotype was counted only a few times. The genes are TRBV28 and TRBJ2-1; no reliable D call. The CDR3 loop spans 13 amino acids. V was clipped by 6 bases and J by 9 bases, with 15 bases between them. Germline lookup yields CDR1 MDHEN and CDR2 SYDVKM. The CDR3 spells CASSLPQFSEQFF. CDR3 DNA sequence: TGTGCCAGCAGCCTTCCTCAGTTCAGTGAGCAGTTCTTC.

V gene TRBV5-1 combines with J gene TRBJ1-2, with 7 bases that match TRBD1. V gave up 4 bases and J gave up 7 bases; unmatched junction bases: 10. The CDR3 runs to 14 residues. Germline V lookup: CDR1 SGHRS, CDR2 YFSETQ. The CDR3 coding sequence is TGCGCCAGCAGCATCGGACAGGAGCTAGTTGGCTACACCTTC. Translating it yields CASSIGQELVGYTF.

Details on this clonotype: The junction departs from the called germline gene at one end, perhaps through a read error. The V gene is TRBV4-2, the J gene TRBJ1-3; 7 positions agree with TRBD1. The CDR3 is made up of 17 amino acids. CDR1 LGHNA and CDR2 YNFKEQ come from the germline V gene. The DNA of the CDR3 is TGTGCCAGCGGCCAAGATTGGTGGACAGGCGAAAGGAACACCATATATTTT. This sequence encodes CASGQDWWTGERNTIYF.

The chain has TRBV28 and TRBJ1-2; no firm D call. Trimming took 5 bases from V and 7 from J, leaving 8 bases between them. Germline V gene sequence: CDR1 MDHEN, CDR2 SYDVKM. This CDR3 comprises 11 residues. The CDR3 bases are TGTGCCAGCAGTACAGCGTCTGGCTACACCTTC. Protein product: CASSTASGYTF.

In this sample, this clonotype turned up a few times. V usage is TRBV4-2 and J usage is TRBJ1-1; perhaps TRBD1 as D (5 bases). Germline V gene data show CDR1 as LGHNA and CDR2 as YNFKEQ. The V gene lost 2 bases and the J gene lost 1 base, with 11 bases spanning the gap. The CDR3 contains 15 residues. The CDR3 is CASSQSDRPNTEAFF. For the CDR3, the DNA is TGTGCCAGCAGCCAATCTGACAGACCGAACACTGAAGCTTTCTTT.

This clonotype was counted ten times or more. V and J are TRBV4-2 and TRBJ1-5; D is possibly TRBD1 (6 bases). Germline CDR1 and CDR2: LGHNA and YNFKEQ. This CDR3 comprises 16 residues. V was clipped by 0 bases and J by 5 bases, with 14 bases between them. CDR3 DNA sequence: TGTGCCAGCAGCCAAGAAAGGGCGGGGGCGGATCAGCCCCAGCATTTT. Encoded protein: CASSQERAGADQPQHF.

Notes on this clonotype: A much larger clone sits a single nucleotide away, making a read error possible. This chain uses TRBV27 with TRBJ2-1; D not resolved. V lost 5 bases to trimming and J lost 14 bases, with 16 bases between them. Per germline, CDR1 MNHEY and CDR2 SMNVEV (reference sequence). CDR3 length: 12 amino acids. The CDR3 bases are TGTGCCAGCAGTGCCTCCGGAAAAGCGAAGTTCTTC. The encoded protein is CASSASGKAKFF.

Remarks on this clonotype: Sequence at one end of the junction differs from germline and may be a read error. The chain has TRBV6-5 and TRBJ2-5; D call uncertain. From germline, CDR1 is MNHEY and CDR2 SVGAGI. This CDR3 is 15 amino acids long. The CDR3 protein is CASSYSRYTHNEQYF. CDR3 in DNA: TGTGCCAGTAGTTATTCCCGATACACCCACAATGAGCAGTACTTC.

This clonotype has just a few counts. The genes are TRBV21-1 and TRBJ2-6; TRBD2, as called in the table, went unchecked against the DNA. TRBV21-1 has pseudogene status. There are 19 residues in the CDR3. This CDR3 is CASSPTGTSGRGGANVLTF. The CDR3 DNA reads as TGTGCCAGCAGCCCCACCGGGACTAGCGGGAGGGGTGGGGCCAACGTCCTGACTTTC.

The chain employs TRBV11-1 and TRBJ2-7; 7 nucleotides align to TRBD1. The DNA end lines up better with TRBJ2-5; the J call may be wrong. Germline V gene sequence: CDR1 SGHAT, CDR2 FQDESV (reference sequence). The CDR3 spans 14 residues. DNA for the CDR3: TGTGCCAGCAGCTATGGGACAGTGGAAGAGACCCAGTACTTC. Encoded protein: CASSYGTVEETQYF.

This chain joins TRBV7-2 and TRBJ2-7; 7 nucleotides align to TRBD2. The J segment lost 0 bases and the V segment lost 3 bases, leaving 8 bases of the junction unmatched. The CDR3 consists of 16 residues. The germline CDR1 and CDR2 sequences are SGHTA and FQGNSA. CDR3 in amino acids: CASSFFSGGSSYEQYF. The DNA for the CDR3 is TGTGCCAGCAGCTTCTTTTCTGGCGGGAGCTCCTACGAGCAGTACTTC.